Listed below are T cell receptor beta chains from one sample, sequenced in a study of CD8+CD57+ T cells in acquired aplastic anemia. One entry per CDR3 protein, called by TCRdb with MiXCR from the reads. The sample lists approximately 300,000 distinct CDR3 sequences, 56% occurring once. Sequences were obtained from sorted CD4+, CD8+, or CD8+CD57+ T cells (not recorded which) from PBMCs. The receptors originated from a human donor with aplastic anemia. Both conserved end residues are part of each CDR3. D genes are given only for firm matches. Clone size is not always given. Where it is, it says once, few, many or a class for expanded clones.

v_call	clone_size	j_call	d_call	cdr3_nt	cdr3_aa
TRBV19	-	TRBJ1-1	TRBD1	TGTGCCAGCATCGGGACAGGGGAAACTGAAGCTTTCTTT	CASIGTGETEAFF
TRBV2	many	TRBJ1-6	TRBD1	TGTGCCAGCAGAGACAGGGCTTCTTCCTATAATTCACCCCTCCACTTT	CASRDRASSYNSPLHF
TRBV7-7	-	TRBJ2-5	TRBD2	TGTGCCCGGACTAGCGTGGTAGAGACCCAGTACTTC	CARTSVVETQYF
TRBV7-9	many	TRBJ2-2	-	TGTGCCAGCAGCTTAGGAGGGAACACCGGGGAGCTGTTTTTT	CASSLGGNTGELFF
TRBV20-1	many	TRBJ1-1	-	TGCAGTGCTAGAGAAGGCGGAATGAACACTGAAGCTTTCTTT	CSAREGGMNTEAFF
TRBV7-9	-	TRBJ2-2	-	TGTGCCAGCTCTAACCCTAGGCAGGAGATCACCGGGGAGCTGTTTTTT	CASSNPRQEITGELFF
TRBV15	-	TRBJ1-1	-	TGTGCCACCAGCAGAGGTCGTGGCACTGAAGCTTTCTTT	CATSRGRGTEAFF
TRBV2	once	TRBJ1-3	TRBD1	TGTGCCAGCAGCTTGACGGACAGGACTATCGGAAACACCATATATTTT	CASSLTDRTIGNTIYF
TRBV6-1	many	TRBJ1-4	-	TGTGCCAGCAGCAGGGAAATGGGTGAAAAACTGTTTTTT	CASSREMGEKLFF
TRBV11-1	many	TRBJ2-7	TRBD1	TGTGCCAGCAGCCCGGGACAGTCTTCCTACGAGCAGTACTTC	CASSPGQSSYEQYF
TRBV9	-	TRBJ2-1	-	TGTGCCAGCAGCGTAGGGGGAGGCAGCGTAGTACGTAATGAGCAGTTCTTC	CASSVGGGSVVRNEQFF
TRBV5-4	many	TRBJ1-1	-	TGTGCCAGCAGCTCCGACCGGAACCTAAGAGCCACTGAAGCTTTCTTT	CASSSDRNLRATEAFF
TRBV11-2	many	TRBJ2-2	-	TGTGCCAGCAGACGGTGGGGGGGCGCGAACACCGGGGAGCTGTTTTTT	CASRRWGGANTGELFF
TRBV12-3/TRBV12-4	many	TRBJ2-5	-	TGTGCCAGCAGTCACGAACCCCTACAAGAGACCCAGTACTTC	CASSHEPLQETQYF
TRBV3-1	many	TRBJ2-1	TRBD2	TGTGCCAGCAGCCCGAGAGCGGGAGTGGGGTACAATGAGCAGTTCTTC	CASSPRAGVGYNEQFF
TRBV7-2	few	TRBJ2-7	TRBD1	TGTGCCAGCAGCGTACAGGGGAACGAGCAGTACTTC	CASSVQGNEQYF
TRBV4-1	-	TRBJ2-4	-	TGCGCCAGCAGCCAAGTTAGCGGAGGGGGCGCGAACATTCAGTACTTC	CASSQVSGGGANIQYF
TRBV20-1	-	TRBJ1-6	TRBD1	TGCAGTGCTAGGCCCCGGGACAGTAGTACATATAATTCACCCCTCCACTTT	CSARPRDSSTYNSPLHF
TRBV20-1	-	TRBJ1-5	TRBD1	TGCAGTGCTCAGGACAGGGACCAGCCCCAGCATTTT	CSAQDRDQPQHF
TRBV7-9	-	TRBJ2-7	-	TGTGCCAGCAGCCCCGACGGGAGCGAGCAGTACTTC	CASSPDGSEQYF
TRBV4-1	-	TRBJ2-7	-	TGCGCCAGCAGCCATGGTGGATTCTCCTCGATACGGGACGAGCAGTACTTC	CASSHGGFSSIRDEQYF
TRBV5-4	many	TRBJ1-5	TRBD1	TGTGCCAGCAGCTCCACCGGGACAGGGGGCAATCAGCCCCAGCATTTT	CASSSTGTGGNQPQHF
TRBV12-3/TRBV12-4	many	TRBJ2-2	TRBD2	TGTGCCAGCAGTTTCCTTGGGACTAGCGGGGGGGCAGGGGAGCTGTTTTTT	CASSFLGTSGGAGELFF
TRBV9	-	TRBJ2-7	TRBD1	TGTGCCAGCAGCCACAGGGGAGTGGACGAGCAGTACTTC	CASSHRGVDEQYF
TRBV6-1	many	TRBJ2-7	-	TGTGCCAGCAGTCACAGGCTGTCAAGCTCCTACGAGCAGTACTTC	CASSHRLSSSYEQYF
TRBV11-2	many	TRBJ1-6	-	TGTGCCAGCAGCTTAACCACAGGGCATAATTCACCCCTCCACTTT	CASSLTTGHNSPLHF
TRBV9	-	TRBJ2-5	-	TGTGCCAGCAGCCCCGGCGCGACCCGGGGAGAGACCCAGTACTTC	CASSPGATRGETQYF
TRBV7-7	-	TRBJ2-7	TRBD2	TGTGCTAGCAGCGATAGCGGGAGCTCCTACGAGCAGTACTTC	CASSDSGSSYEQYF
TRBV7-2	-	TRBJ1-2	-	TGTGCCAGCAGCTTAAACGTCTATGGCTACACCTTC	CASSLNVYGYTF
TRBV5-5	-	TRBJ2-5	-	TGTGCCAGCAGCCCGAGGGGGAGGGGGCAAGAGACCCAGTACTTC	CASSPRGRGQETQYF